Each of the 11 T cell receptor beta chains below was sequenced from the same sample in a study of chemoradiotherapy in HPV16-positive cancers. The repertoire was sequenced with immunoSEQ multiplex PCR; TCRdb's copy has only in-frame clones and lacks some. This table holds tens of thousands of clones, roughly 80% found once. This material consisted of blood, taken from a patient who underwent chemoradiotherapy. The receptors were sampled from a human donor with HPV-associated anogenital cancer.

This clone was counted between two and nine times. The V and J genes are TRBV7-9 and TRBJ1-5; D unresolved. Germline V lookup: CDR1 SEHNR, CDR2 FQNEAQ (reference sequence). Deletions cut 5 bases from V and 4 bases from J, with 6 bases between. The CDR3 loop spans 12 amino acids. The CDR3 region has the DNA TGTGCCAGCAGCCGAGATAATCAGCCCCAGCATTTT. Protein product: CASSRDNQPQHF.

The count of this clone is one. The chain carries TRBV7-2 and TRBJ1-1, with TRBD1 matching over 12 bases. Germline V gene sequence: CDR1 SGHTA, CDR2 FQGNSA. The CDR3 has 15 residues. V dropped 4 bases and J dropped 4; count of bases not matched to a gene: 4. This chain's CDR3 is CASSSGQGALTEAFF. CDR3 DNA: TGTGCCAGCAGCTCGGGACAGGGGGCGCTCACTGAAGCTTTCTTT. Drawing the rest from reference TRBV7-2 and TRBJ1-1, the complete variable domain is GAGVSQSPSNKVTEKGKDVELRCDPISGHTALYWYRQSLGQGLEFLIYFQGNSAPDKSGLPSDRFSAERTGGSVSTLTIQRTQQEDSAVYLCASSSGQGALTEAFFGQGTRLTVV.

This chain connects TRBV7-3 to TRBJ2-3; TRBD2 might be the D (6 bases). The CDR3 extends over 13 amino acids. Germline V lookup: CDR1 SGHTA, CDR2 FQGTGA. The V end was cut by 2 bases, the J end by 7 bases, with 10 bases between. CDR3 residues: CASSLRGTNTQYF. CDR3 bases: TGTGCCAGCAGCTTACGGGGGACCAATACGCAGTATTTT.

The chain uses TRBV5-6 and TRBJ1-1; D is ambiguous. V was cut by 4 bases and J by 2 bases, with 12 bases left in between. The CDR3 loop spans 14 amino acids. Per germline, CDR1 SGHDT and CDR2 YYEEEE. The CDR3 bases are TGTGCCAGCAGCATTGGGGAGCCCAACACTGAAGCTTTCTTT. Protein product: CASSIGEPNTEAFF.

The chain links TRBV2 to TRBJ2-4; D is perhaps TRBD2 (5 bases). This CDR3 contains 17 residues. V was clipped by 6 bases and J by 0 bases, with 18 bases between them. From germline, CDR1 is SNHLY and CDR2 FYNNEI. For the CDR3, the DNA is TGTGCCAGCAGCGCCGCCCTAGCCCCTTTAGCCAAAAACATTCAGTACTTC. It codes for CASSAALAPLAKNIQYF.

The chain is built from TRBV2 and TRBJ2-1; D is ambiguous. The CDR3 is made up of 11 amino acids. The ends were cut back, 8 bases at V and 5 bases at J, with 7 bases in the middle. The germline V gene encodes CDR1 SNHLY and CDR2 FYNNEI. The chain's CDR3 is CASGVDNEQFF. The CDR3 bases are TGTGCCAGCGGGGTAGACAATGAGCAGTTCTTC. The full variable domain, completed using reference TRBV2 and TRBJ2-1, is EPEVTQTPSHQVTQMGQEVILRCVPISNHLYFYWYRQILGQKVEFLVSFYNNEISEKSEIFDDQFSVERPDGSNFTLKIRSTKLEDSAMYFCASGVDNEQFFGPGTRLTVL.

This clone occurred once. The chain carries TRBV27 and TRBJ1-1, with unresolved D. Trimming stripped 6 bases from V and 2 bases from J, with 10 bases between. Germline V gene sequence: CDR1 MNHEY, CDR2 SMNVEV (reference sequence). The length of the CDR3 is 13 residues. The CDR3 loop reads CASSYPGNTEAFF. For the CDR3, the DNA is TGTGCCAGCAGCTACCCGGGTAACACTGAAGCTTTCTTT.

The chain uses TRBV6-1 and TRBJ1-4; no firm D call. Germline CDR1 is MNHNS and CDR2 is SASEGT. The CDR3 length is 13 residues. V lost 6 bases, J lost 8 bases, and 13 bases lay in between. The CDR3 DNA reads as TGTGCCAGCAGACTCGGTCAGTCGGAAAAACTGTTTTTT. This gives the protein CASRLGQSEKLFF.

V is TRBV5-8 and J is TRBJ1-2; perhaps TRBD1 as D (6 bases). Trimming took off 8 bases at V and 0 bases at J, with 17 bases between the two ends. This CDR3 region has 15 residues. Germline CDR1 is SGHTS and CDR2 is YDEGEE. The CDR3 DNA reads TGTGCCAGTTCCTTTACCAGGGGAGCTAACTATGGCTACACCTTC. Its protein product is CASSFTRGANYGYTF.

The chain links TRBV5-1 to TRBJ2-6; weak D call: TRBD1 (5 bases). Germline V CDR1 and CDR2: SGHRS, YFSETQ. The CDR3 spans 15 residues. Trimming took off 3 bases at V and 2 bases at J, with 9 bases between the two ends. CDR3 coding DNA: TGCGCCAGCAGCTCGGACATGCCTGGGGCCAACGTCCTGACTTTC. It codes for CASSSDMPGANVLTF.

This chain joins TRBV6-6 and TRBJ1-5; 9 bases align to TRBD1. CDR3 length: 16 amino acids. The V segment lost 4 bases and the J segment 0 bases; nucleotides outside the gene matches: 4. The germline CDR1 and CDR2 sequences are MNHNY and SVGAGI (reference sequence). CDR3 coding DNA: TGTGCCAGCAGTTCGGACAGGGGATATAGCAATCAGCCCCAGCATTTT. It is translated as CASSSDRGYSNQPQHF.